This T cell receptor (beta chain) is drawn from a study of blood T cell repertoires in COVID-19. Study-wide context: Acute and convalescent COVID-19 samples came from the United States, Italy and Spain. T cells, B-cell-depleted T cells, or PBMCs supplied cDNA or gDNA.

In the study's own analysis: Amplification from reference gene primers served as the basis for estimated nucleated cell counts. Profiling relied on immunoSEQ multiplex PCR, and the TCRdb table lists in-frame clones only, not all of them. V, J and clone size were drawn from that table, and D and trimming were deduced from the DNA. There are some 250,000 clones in the sample; 81% occur only once, and about 8% lies in the top ten. Germline V CDR1 and CDR2: MNHNY, SVGAGI (reference sequence). The V gene end was trimmed by 6 bases and the J gene end by 8 bases; junction bases not matched to a gene: 8. This CDR3 comprises 13 residues.

This TCR derives from a woman at least 80 years old with acute or convalescent COVID-19. The sequenced sample consisted of peripheral blood. V gene TRBV6-6 combines with J gene TRBJ1-2; the match to TRBD1 covers 8 bases. The CDR3 nucleotides read TGTGCCAGCAGGGAACCAGGGGGCTCGGGCTACACCTTC. It codes for CASREPGGSGYTF.